The next 30 T cell receptor beta chains were all read from a single sample in a study of PD-1 blockade in classical Hodgkin lymphoma. Method: immunoSEQ multiplex PCR; TCRdb's copy keeps in-frame clones and lacks some. The profile shows 20,000 to 25,000 clones, around four fifths of them singletons. Every patient was affected by relapse after autologous stem cell transplantation, while exposure to brentuximab vedotin was not uniform. The source material was peripheral blood mononuclear cells (PBMCs), sampled before the second cycle of nivolumab. These receptors were obtained from a human donor with classical Hodgkin lymphoma.

The chain recombines TRBV5-1 with TRBJ2-7; D is undetermined. The CDR3 runs 13 residues. Between the trimmed V and J ends, which lost 5 bases and 2 bases, there was a span of 11 bases. Germline CDR1 and CDR2: SGHRS and YFSETQ. CDR3 loop: CASSYEPPYEQYF. CDR3 bases: TGCGCCAGCAGTTACGAACCCCCCTACGAGCAGTACTTC.

The V and J genes are TRBV20-1 and TRBJ2-5; D might be TRBD2 (5 bases). The CDR3 loop spans 11 amino acids. CDR1 is DFQATT, CDR2 SNEGSKA, per germline (reference sequence). The V gene lost 0 bases and the J gene lost 7 bases, with 6 bases spanning the gap. DNA of the CDR3: TGCAGTGCTAGAGATCGGGGGACCCAGTACTTC. Amino acids: CSARDRGTQYF.

With respect to this clone: Just one base apart from a much larger clone, this may be a read error. The chain uses TRBV2 and TRBJ1-5; no reliable D call. Trimming pared 3 bases from V and 3 bases from J, leaving 6 bases between. Germline V gene sequence: CDR1 SNHLY, CDR2 FYNNEI. The CDR3 length is 13 residues. For the CDR3, the DNA is TGTGCCAGCAGTGAGAGGACCAATCAGCCCCAGCATTTT. Amino acids: CASSERTNQPQHF.

This chain links TRBV7-8 with TRBJ2-3; D may correspond to TRBD1 or TRBD2 (6 bases each). Germline CDR1 SGHVS, CDR2 FQNEAQ. This CDR3 has 14 amino acids. With 6 bases removed from V and 7 bases from J, the gap between germline ends came to 17 bases. The CDR3 here is CASSQRPGANTQYF. In DNA, the CDR3 is TGTGCCAGCAGTCAAAGGCCGGGGGCGAATACGCAGTATTTT.

The genes are TRBV19 and TRBJ1-1, with D possibly TRBD1 on 6 matching bases. V lost 5 bases to trimming and J lost 2 bases, with 12 bases between them. CDR1 and CDR2 from the germline V gene are LNHDA and SQIVND (reference sequence). The CDR3 has 14 amino acids. CDR3 coding DNA: TGTGCCAGTAGTTACACAGGGTTAAACACTGAAGCTTTCTTT. Residues: CASSYTGLNTEAFF.

The chain is built from TRBV6-1 and TRBJ1-2; 9 nucleotides match TRBD1. After removal of 3 bases from V and 4 bases from J, the junction contained 0 bases not matched to a gene. The CDR3 runs 13 residues. Germline V gene sequence: CDR1 MNHNS, CDR2 SASEGT. CDR3 bases: TGTGCCAGCAGTGAGACAGGGGGCTATGGCTACACCTTC. Its protein product is CASSETGGYGYTF.

With respect to this clone: At one end, the junction sequence differs from germline, possibly due to a read error. The chain joins TRBV11-2 to TRBJ2-7; D assignment may be TRBD1 or TRBD2 (6 bases each). This CDR3 spans 15 amino acids. Germline V gives CDR1 SGHAT, CDR2 FQNNGV. The CDR3 coding sequence is TGCGCCAGCAGCCAAAAGGAGGGGGGTGTCGACGAGCAGTACTTC. It encodes CASSQKEGGVDEQYF.

The genes are TRBV15 and TRBJ1-2; D remains unclear. CDR3 length: 14 amino acids. Germline V gene sequence: CDR1 LNHNV, CDR2 YYDKDF (reference sequence). Trimming cost V 4 bases and J 2 bases, with 11 bases left between them. The chain's CDR3 is CATSKTALNYGYTF. As DNA, the CDR3 is TGTGCCACCAGCAAAACAGCCCTAAACTATGGCTACACCTTC.

This chain connects TRBV4-3 to TRBJ1-2, with D perhaps matching TRBD1 (5 bases). The V end was cut by 2 bases, the J end by 5 bases, with 18 bases between. Germline assignment: CDR1 LGHNA and CDR2 YSLEER. The CDR3 spans 16 residues. Here the CDR3 DNA reads TGCGCCAGCAGCCAATTAGGTATCAGGGTAGGGTATGGCTACACCTTC. Protein sequence: CASSQLGIRVGYGYTF.

This clone has just one count. This rearrangement joins TRBV7-2 to TRBJ2-7; 11 bases line up with TRBD1. The V gene end was trimmed by 1 base and the J gene end by 4 bases; junction bases not matched to a gene: 3. This CDR3 contains 15 residues. From germline, CDR1 is SGHTA and CDR2 FQGNSA. CDR3 coding DNA: TGTGCCAGCAGCTTAGGGGACAGGGGGATTTACGAGCAGTACTTC. As protein: CASSLGDRGIYEQYF.

A few counts support this clone. This sequence joins TRBV28 and TRBJ2-2; D uncertain. V lost 3 bases to trimming and J lost 7 bases, with 12 bases between them. The CDR3 consists of 14 residues. CDR1 is MDHEN and CDR2 is SYDVKM in the germline V gene. The CDR3 protein is CASSLMDPGGELFF. In DNA form, the CDR3 reads TGTGCCAGCAGTTTGATGGATCCTGGCGGGGAGCTGTTTTTT.

The chain employs TRBV7-2 and TRBJ1-5; D not resolved. Germline CDR1 and CDR2: SGHTA and FQGNSA. The CDR3 is made up of 12 amino acids. The V end lost 7 bases, the J end lost 4 bases, and 8 bases lay between the germline ends. CDR3 bases: TGTGCCAGCACCTCACTGAATCAGCCCCAGCATTTT. Translation gives CASTSLNQPQHF.

This chain joins TRBV5-8 and TRBJ1-1; D is unclear. The CDR3 has 13 residues. V was cut by 2 bases and J by 1 base, with 6 bases left in between. Germline values: CDR1 SGHTS, CDR2 YDEGEE. The CDR3 nucleotides read TGTGCCAGCAGCTTACGGGAGAACACTGAAGCTTTCTTT. The encoded protein is CASSLRENTEAFF.

V is TRBV11-2 and J is TRBJ2-1; 13 positions match TRBD2. The CDR3 has 15 residues. The V gene end was trimmed by 5 bases and the J gene end by 7 bases; junction bases not matched to a gene: 5. Germline V lookup: CDR1 SGHAT, CDR2 FQNNGV. CDR3 sequence (DNA): TGTGCCAGCAGCGTACTAGCGGGGGGGCTTAATGAGCAGTTCTTC. Its translation: CASSVLAGGLNEQFF.

The V gene is TRBV7-9, the J gene TRBJ1-5; D might be TRBD1 (5 bases). Germline values: CDR1 SEHNR, CDR2 FQNEAQ (reference sequence). The V end lost 0 bases, the J end lost 4 bases, and 7 bases lay between the germline ends. This CDR3 region has 14 residues. CDR3 protein: CASSLAQGNQPQHF. As DNA, the CDR3 is TGTGCCAGCAGCTTAGCGCAGGGTAATCAGCCCCAGCATTTT.

The chain recombines TRBV5-4 with TRBJ1-2; 7 bases match TRBD1. J was trimmed by 8 bases and V by 4 bases; bases with no gene match: 11. The CDR3 loop spans 14 amino acids. The germline V gene encodes CDR1 SGHNT and CDR2 YYREEE (reference sequence). The chain's CDR3 is CASSLTDRAQGYTF. In nucleotides, the CDR3 is TGTGCCAGCAGCCTAACCGACAGGGCTCAGGGCTACACCTTC.

Written as DNA, the CDR3 is TGCGCCAGCAGTGAGTCCCCACCCGTTTCGGGGTTCGGCGGGGAGCTGTTTTTT. Residues: CASSESPPVSGFGGELFF. The genes are TRBV10-2 and TRBJ2-2; D perhaps matches TRBD2 (5 bases). Germline CDR1 WSHSY, CDR2 SAAADI. V was pared by 0 bases and J by 7 bases, with 21 bases between. The CDR3 spans 18 residues.

This chain uses TRBV18 with TRBJ1-2; a weak D match, TRBD1 (5 bases). Per the germline V gene, CDR1 is KGHSH and CDR2 is LQKENI. This CDR3 region has 12 residues. Between the trimmed V and J ends, which lost 6 bases and 8 bases, there was a span of 13 bases. The CDR3 here is CASSSGGFGYTF. In DNA, the CDR3 is TGTGCCAGCTCGTCGGGGGGGTTCGGCTACACCTTC.

The gene calls are TRBV4-2 and TRBJ2-2, with D uncertain. The CDR3 sequence is 14 residues long. With 9 bases removed from V and 2 bases from J, the gap between germline ends came to 13 bases. Germline values: CDR1 LGHNA, CDR2 YNFKEQ. The CDR3 DNA reads TGTGCCAGTGGTAAGGGCGTAAACACCGGGGAGCTGTTTTTT. This sequence encodes CASGKGVNTGELFF.

The chain employs TRBV9 and TRBJ2-2; D may be TRBD1 (5 bases). Germline CDR1 and CDR2: SGDLS and YYNGEE. V was cut by 1 base and J by 6 bases, with 10 bases left in between. This CDR3 has 14 residues. The DNA for the CDR3 is TGTGCCAGCAGCGTAAGAGGACAAGCCGGGGAGCTGTTTTTT. Amino acids: CASSVRGQAGELFF.

Written as DNA, the CDR3 is TGTGCCACCACGGCCGACGATGATTTCTTT. Translated, it gives CATTADDDFF. The J gene is TRBJ1-1, the V gene TRBV15; D is undetermined. Germline CDR1 is LNHNV and CDR2 is YYDKDF (reference sequence). V was trimmed by 7 bases and J by 13 bases, leaving 13 bases between them. This CDR3 has 10 residues.

This clone was seen only once. The chain joins TRBV6-5 to TRBJ2-3, with D maybe TRBD2 (6 bases). The CDR3 sequence is 12 residues long. Per germline, CDR1 MNHEY and CDR2 SVGAGI. With 4 bases removed from V and 4 bases from J, the gap between germline ends came to 6 bases. CDR3 coding DNA: TGTGCCAGCAGTTCGGGGGCAGATACGCAGTATTTT. Translated, it gives CASSSGADTQYF.

This chain connects TRBV25-1 to TRBJ2-1; no clear D. V lost 6 bases, J lost 8 bases, and 8 bases lay in between. The CDR3 is 11 residues long. Germline V gene lookup returns CDR1 MGHDK and CDR2 SYGVNS. CDR3 protein: CASSLGYEQFF. For the CDR3, the DNA is TGTGCCAGCAGCCTAGGCTATGAGCAGTTCTTC.

There are a few counts of this clone. Written as DNA, the CDR3 is TGTGCCAGCAGTCAGGGGTACGAAAACATTCAGTACTTC. Protein sequence: CASSQGYENIQYF. The chain recombines TRBV27 with TRBJ2-4; weak D call: TRBD1 (6 bases). Per germline, CDR1 MNHEY and CDR2 SMNVEV (reference sequence). With 5 bases removed from V and 5 bases from J, the gap between germline ends came to 10 bases. The CDR3 loop spans 13 amino acids.

The chain couples TRBV6-1 to TRBJ1-1; 9 nucleotides line up with TRBD1. V lost 8 bases, J lost 4 bases, and 5 bases stayed unmatched. CDR3 length: 13 amino acids. Germline CDR1 and CDR2: MNHNS and SASEGT. The CDR3 nucleotides are TGTGCCAGCGATGGACAGGGGACCACTGAAGCTTTCTTT. This codes for CASDGQGTTEAFF.

The chain carries TRBV21-1 and TRBJ2-1; the table assigns TRBD1, which was not confirmed against the DNA. TRBV21-1 is a known pseudogene. The CDR3 runs 12 residues. CDR3 sequence (DNA): TGTGCCAGCGAACAGGGGGGCAATGAGCAGTTCTTC. Its protein is CASEQGGNEQFF.

In this sample, this clone turned up a few times. This chain links TRBV21-1 with TRBJ1-5. TRBV21-1 is classified as a pseudogene. This CDR3 comprises 15 residues. CDR3 DNA sequence: TGTGCCAGCAGCAAAGCGCTGAAGTACGGGCAGCCCCAGCATTTT. It translates to CASSKALKYGQPQHF.

The gene calls are TRBV6-5 and TRBJ2-7; TRBD1 aligns across 9 bases. Per germline, CDR1 MNHEY and CDR2 SVGAGI. The CDR3 extends over 16 amino acids. V trimming: 4 bases; J trimming: 2 bases; junction bases outside the gene matches: 9. Here the CDR3 DNA reads TGTGCCAGCAGTTTTCGCTCCGGGACAGGGCCCTACGAGCAGTACTTC. Amino acids: CASSFRSGTGPYEQYF.

The chain has TRBV5-2 and TRBJ2-2; the table calls TRBD1, which could not be checked here. TRBV5-2 is recorded as a pseudogene. The CDR3 runs to 14 residues. The CDR3 bases are TGTGCCAGCAGCTTGGACAGCTACACCGGGGAGCTGTTTTTT. Amino acids: CASSLDSYTGELFF.

In this sample, this clone turned up a few times. The chain links TRBV19 to TRBJ1-2; D is ambiguous. The germline gives CDR1 LNHDA, CDR2 SQIVND (reference sequence). This CDR3 region has 14 residues. V lost 0 bases and J lost 3, with 8 bases in between. CDR3 in DNA: TGTGCCAGTAGTATAGAGGTCAGACACTATGGCTACACCTTC. Translation: CASSIEVRHYGYTF.